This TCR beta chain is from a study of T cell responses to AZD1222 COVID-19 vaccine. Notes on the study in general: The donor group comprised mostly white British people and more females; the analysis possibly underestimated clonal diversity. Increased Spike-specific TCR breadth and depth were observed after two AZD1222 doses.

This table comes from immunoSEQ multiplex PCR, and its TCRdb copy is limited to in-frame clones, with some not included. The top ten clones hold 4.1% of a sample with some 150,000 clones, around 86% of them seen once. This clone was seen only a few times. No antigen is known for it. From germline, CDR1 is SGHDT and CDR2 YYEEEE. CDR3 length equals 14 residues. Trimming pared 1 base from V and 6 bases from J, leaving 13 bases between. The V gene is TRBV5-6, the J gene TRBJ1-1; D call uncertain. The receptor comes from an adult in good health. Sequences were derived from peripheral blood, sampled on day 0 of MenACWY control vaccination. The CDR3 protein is CASSLWETSAEAFF. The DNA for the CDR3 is TGTGCCAGCAGCTTGTGGGAGACCTCCGCTGAAGCTTTCTTT.